This T cell receptor beta chain was found in a study of Graves' ophthalmopathy and Graves' hyperthyroidism. Amplification targeted the TCR beta CDR3 regions, with RNA transcripts as the source material. Second-round multiplex PCR followed a first-round RT-PCR using HTBI primers. TCRdb recomputed calls from the multiplex PCR reads with MiXCR, one row per CDR3 protein. The sample carries roughly 1.1 million distinct CDR3 sequences, about 40% recorded once. The sequencing sample was made of peripheral blood or thyroid tissue (not recorded which). The origin of this receptor is an adult man with Graves' hyperthyroidism.

The CDR3 DNA reads TGTGCCAGTAGTATCTCCAGGACCCCCTCGGGGGAGCAGTACTTC. Amino acids: CASSISRTPSGEQYF. The rearrangement links TRBV19 to TRBJ2-7, with a possible D match to TRBD2 (5 bases). The CDR3 runs to 15 residues. The germline gives CDR1 LNHDA, CDR2 SQIVND (reference sequence). V was shortened by 3 bases and J by 7 bases, with 19 bases between the two germline ends.